One and the same sample provided the 27 T cell receptor beta chains below, sequenced in a study of cytomegalovirus exposure and HLA in healthy donors. 60 Vbeta and 13 Jbeta primers were used in PCR. Produced via immunoSEQ multiplex PCR; TCRdb's table is partial and in-frame only. The data show over 100,000 clones, approximately 8.8% seen once. Sequencing was done on a sample of PBMCs. These receptor sequences come from a man aged 35 to 55 in good health and CMV-seronegative.

This clone has only a few counts. The CDR3 is CASSARGQAFYEQYF. The CDR3, as DNA: TGTGCCAGCAGTGCCCGGGGACAGGCCTTTTACGAGCAGTACTTC. The rearrangement links TRBV2 to TRBJ2-7, with TRBD1 matching 8 bases. Germline V gene lookup returns CDR1 SNHLY and CDR2 FYNNEI. CDR3 size: 15 residues. Trimming cost V 4 bases and J 4 bases; bases outside gene matches: 9.

The chain carries TRBV27 and TRBJ1-5; 10 bases align to TRBD1. The length of the CDR3 is 17 residues. CDR1 MNHEY and CDR2 SMNVEV come from the germline V gene (reference sequence). V was clipped by 5 bases and J by 0 bases; unmatched bases: 7. The CDR3 region is CASSPGTGEYSNQPQHF. The CDR3 DNA is TGTGCCAGCAGTCCCGGGACAGGGGAATATAGCAATCAGCCCCAGCATTTT.

This clone showed up just once. At one end the junction does not follow the germline gene, possibly because of a read error. Other DNA sequences from this sample encode an identical CDR3 as well. This rearrangement joins TRBV23-1 to TRBJ1-5, with 8 nucleotides matching TRBD1. TRBV23-1 is assigned to the ORF class and has an uncertain function. This CDR3 contains 16 residues. This CDR3 reads CASSQADRGGNQPQHF. CDR3 bases: TGCGCCAGCAGTCAAGCCGACAGGGGTGGCAACCAGCCCCAGCATTTT.

The chain links TRBV5-1 to TRBJ1-2, with 9 bases identical to TRBD1. The CDR3 runs 15 residues. The germline V gene encodes CDR1 SGHRS and CDR2 YFSETQ. V gave up 4 bases and J gave up 4 bases; unmatched junction bases: 8. The CDR3 coding sequence is TGCGCCAGCAGCCAAGGGGGACAGGGACCCTATGGCTACACCTTC. It codes for CASSQGGQGPYGYTF.

The chain has TRBV5-6 and TRBJ1-4; D is perhaps TRBD1 (5 bases). Germline V CDR1 and CDR2: SGHDT, YYEEEE. This CDR3 is 13 amino acids long. Trimming removed 0 bases from V and 10 bases from J, with 10 bases in between. The CDR3 loop reads CASSLDRGGKLFF. In DNA form, the CDR3 reads TGTGCCAGCAGCTTGGATCGGGGGGGAAAACTGTTTTTT. Based on the CDR3 plus reference TRBV5-6 and TRBJ1-4, the full variable domain is DAGVTQSPTHLIKTRGQQVTLRCSPKSGHDTVSWYQQALGQGPQFIFQYYEEEERQRGNFPDRFSGHQFPNYSSELNVNALLLGDSALYLCASSLDRGGKLFFGSGTQLSVL.

This chain uses TRBV27 with TRBJ1-1; D is unclear. Per germline, CDR1 MNHEY and CDR2 SMNVEV (reference sequence). The CDR3 consists of 15 residues. V was clipped by 5 bases and J by 3 bases, with 16 bases between them. CDR3 residues: CASSQSRVMDTEAFF. The CDR3 nucleotides read TGTGCCAGCAGTCAATCGAGGGTCATGGACACTGAAGCTTTCTTT.

This chain links TRBV30 with TRBJ2-3, with TRBD1 as a possible D gene (5 bases). The CDR3 totals 11 residues. The germline V gene encodes CDR1 GTSNPN and CDR2 SVGIG (reference sequence). V lost 2 bases and J 5 bases, leaving 5 bases between the germline ends. The CDR3 DNA reads TGTGCCTGGAGTACAGGAGATACGCAGTATTTT. It encodes CAWSTGDTQYF.

V is TRBV28 and J is TRBJ1-2, with 7 nucleotides matching TRBD1. V was pared by 6 bases and J by 7 bases, with 11 bases of the junction left unmatched. This CDR3 has 14 amino acids. Germline values: CDR1 MDHEN, CDR2 SYDVKM. CDR3: CASRAVGQVSGYTF. CDR3 nucleotide sequence: TGTGCCAGCAGAGCCGTAGGACAGGTCTCTGGCTACACCTTC.

This clone was observed a handful of times. J is TRBJ2-7 and V is TRBV4-1, with 8 bases fitting TRBD2. CDR1 is MGHRA, CDR2 YSYEKL, per germline. With V trimmed by 0 bases and J by 0 bases, 4 bases remained unmatched. CDR3 length equals 16 residues. The CDR3 reads CASSQDRAGGSYEQYF. The CDR3 DNA sequence: TGCGCCAGCAGCCAAGATCGGGCGGGGGGCTCCTACGAGCAGTACTTC.

This chain joins TRBV25-1 and TRBJ2-3; TRBD2 matches at 9 bases. Germline V gives CDR1 MGHDK, CDR2 SYGVNS. The CDR3 is made up of 17 amino acids. With V trimmed by 3 bases and J by 1 base, 8 bases remained unmatched. This CDR3 is CASSDIKRGEGTDTQYF. Here the CDR3 DNA reads TGTGCCAGCAGTGATATAAAGCGGGGGGAGGGCACAGATACGCAGTATTTT.

The rearrangement uses TRBV5-1 and TRBJ1-4; 12 nucleotides match TRBD1. This CDR3 spans 15 amino acids. CDR1 and CDR2 (germline): SGHRS, YFSETQ. V shed 3 bases and J 7 bases; nucleotides not matched to a gene: 4. The CDR3 reads CASSWGTGGVEKLFF. CDR3 DNA sequence: TGCGCCAGCAGCTGGGGGACAGGGGGCGTTGAAAAACTGTTTTTT.

The chain combines TRBV29-1 with TRBJ1-1; D ambiguous. V was cut by 7 bases and J by 7 bases, with 10 bases left in between. Per the germline V gene, CDR1 is SQVTM and CDR2 is ANQGSEA. This CDR3 region has 10 residues. CDR3 sequence (DNA): TGCAGCGCCAAAGCCGTTGAAGCTTTCTTT. Its translation: CSAKAVEAFF.

There are a few counts of this clone. V gene TRBV6-5 combines with J gene TRBJ1-1, with 8 positions matching TRBD1. V trimming: 4 bases; J trimming: 5 bases; junction bases outside the gene matches: 9. Germline CDR1 reads MNHEY; CDR2 reads SVGAGI. The CDR3 covers 15 residues. Here the CDR3 reads CASSSPGQGLTEAFF. The DNA of the CDR3 is TGTGCCAGCAGTTCCCCTGGACAGGGACTTACTGAAGCTTTCTTT.

This clone was seen more than once but under ten times. The V call is TRBV4-2, the J call TRBJ2-1, with D uncertain. This CDR3 region has 16 residues. The germline gives CDR1 LGHNA, CDR2 YNFKEQ. The germline V and J ends were trimmed by 2 bases and 8 bases, with 19 bases remaining between them. The chain's CDR3 is CASSQTWNFWAYEQFF. CDR3 coding DNA: TGTGCCAGCAGCCAAACATGGAACTTTTGGGCTTATGAGCAGTTCTTC.

This clone was observed a handful of times. The V and J genes are TRBV7-2 and TRBJ2-7; 7 bases agree with TRBD1. In germline, CDR1 is SGHTA, CDR2 FQGNSA. The CDR3 consists of 12 residues. V trimming: 6 bases; J trimming: 6 bases; junction bases outside the gene matches: 5. This CDR3 reads CASSRTGREQYF. DNA of the CDR3: TGTGCCAGCAGTAGGACAGGTCGCGAGCAGTACTTC. The variable domain in full, completed from reference TRBV7-2 and TRBJ2-7, reads GAGVSQSPSNKVTEKGKDVELRCDPISGHTALYWYRQSLGQGLEFLIYFQGNSAPDKSGLPSDRFSAERTGGSVSTLTIQRTQQEDSAVYLCASSRTGREQYFGPGTRLTVT.

There are a few counts of this clone. This chain uses TRBV4-1 with TRBJ2-2; 16 nucleotides agree with TRBD2. Trimming removed 6 bases from V and 3 bases from J; junction bases left unmatched: 4. The CDR3 runs 17 residues. Germline V gene lookup returns CDR1 MGHRA and CDR2 YSYEKL. This chain's CDR3 is CASRGLAGGLYTGELFF. CDR3 bases: TGCGCCAGCAGGGGACTAGCGGGGGGGCTATACACCGGGGAGCTGTTTTTT.

The V and J genes are TRBV2 and TRBJ1-2, with D perhaps TRBD1 (6 bases). The CDR3 sequence is 12 residues long. Germline CDR1 reads SNHLY; CDR2 reads FYNNEI. V was clipped by 4 bases and J by 4 bases, with 7 bases between them. The CDR3 sequence is CASSGTAYGYTF. In DNA, the CDR3 is TGTGCCAGCAGTGGGACAGCCTATGGCTACACCTTC. Full variable domain (rest looked up from reference TRBV2 and TRBJ1-2): EPEVTQTPSHQVTQMGQEVILRCVPISNHLYFYWYRQILGQKVEFLVSFYNNEISEKSEIFDDQFSVERPDGSNFTLKIRSTKLEDSAMYFCASSGTAYGYTFGSGTRLTVV.

The chain recombines TRBV9 with TRBJ2-3; 8 bases align to TRBD1. The CDR3 is 15 residues long. Trimming cost V 6 bases and J 3 bases; bases outside gene matches: 9. Looked up from germline, CDR1 is SGDLS and CDR2 is YYNGEE. CDR3 residues: CASNPQGATTDTQYF. The CDR3 DNA reads TGTGCCAGCAACCCCCAGGGGGCCACAACAGATACGCAGTATTTT.

This clone was observed a handful of times. The V and J genes are TRBV5-5 and TRBJ2-5; the D gene is possibly TRBD2 (5 bases). Germline assignment: CDR1 SGHKS and CDR2 YYEKEE (reference sequence). This CDR3 spans 15 amino acids. V gave up 1 base and J gave up 4 bases, with 14 bases separating them. CDR3 region: CASSLWRPGGETQYF. The CDR3 nucleotides read TGTGCCAGCAGCTTGTGGCGGCCAGGAGGAGAGACCCAGTACTTC. Drawing the rest from reference TRBV5-5 and TRBJ2-5, the complete variable domain is DAGVTQSPTHLIKTRGQQVTLRCSPISGHKSVSWYQQVLGQGPQFIFQYYEKEERGRGNFPDRFSARQFPNYSSELNVNALLLGDSALYLCASSLWRPGGETQYFGPGTRLLVL.

The CDR3 nucleotides are TGTGCCAGCAGTTACTCGATAGGGGACTATGGCTACACCTTC. It yields the protein CASSYSIGDYGYTF. V and J are TRBV6-5 and TRBJ1-2, with D possibly being TRBD1 (5 bases). The germline V gene encodes CDR1 MNHEY and CDR2 SVGAGI. Deletions cut 0 bases from V and 3 bases from J, with 8 bases between. This CDR3 region has 14 residues.

This clone appeared a few times. CDR3 residues: CASSLLTESEAFF. DNA for the CDR3: TGTGCCAGCAGCCTTTTGACAGAAAGTGAAGCTTTCTTT. The chain carries TRBV14 and TRBJ1-1, with D maybe TRBD1 (5 bases). The germline V gene has CDR1 SGHDN and CDR2 FVKESK. V gave up 4 bases and J gave up 7 bases, with 13 bases separating them. This CDR3 comprises 13 residues.

This clone has a handful of counts. This chain joins TRBV6-1 and TRBJ2-7; the D gene is possibly TRBD2 (6 bases). This CDR3 spans 14 amino acids. Germline V gives CDR1 MNHNS, CDR2 SASEGT. The V end was cut by 8 bases, the J end by 5 bases, with 19 bases between. The CDR3 is CASSKGLAPDEQYF. CDR3 coding DNA: TGTGCCAGCTCGAAGGGACTGGCTCCCGACGAGCAGTACTTC.

This clone turned up a few times. The gene calls are TRBV7-2 and TRBJ2-3, with D possibly being TRBD2 (6 bases). V lost 7 bases and J lost 2, with 13 bases in between. This CDR3 is 14 amino acids long. Germline assignment: CDR1 SGHTA and CDR2 FQGNSA. This CDR3 is CASTSGTHTDTQYF. The CDR3, as DNA: TGTGCCAGCACTTCCGGGACTCACACAGATACGCAGTATTTT. The variable domain in full, with the rest retrieved from reference TRBV7-2 and TRBJ2-3, is GAGVSQSPSNKVTEKGKDVELRCDPISGHTALYWYRQSLGQGLEFLIYFQGNSAPDKSGLPSDRFSAERTGGSVSTLTIQRTQQEDSAVYLCASTSGTHTDTQYFGPGTRLTVL.

The chain employs TRBV19 and TRBJ2-5; 11 bases line up with TRBD1. V lost 6 bases and J lost 4; bases outside the gene matches: 4. Germline CDR1 reads LNHDA; CDR2 reads SQIVND (reference sequence). This CDR3 is built from 14 residues. In DNA, the CDR3 is TGTGCCAGTAGGGGACAGGGGGGGGCAGAGACCCAGTACTTC. Protein: CASRGQGGAETQYF.

V gene TRBV6-5 combines with J gene TRBJ1-2; 7 bases are shared with TRBD1. Germline assignment: CDR1 MNHEY and CDR2 SVGAGI. CDR3 length: 13 amino acids. The ends lost 7 bases at V and 0 bases at J; junction bases unmatched: 2. Here the CDR3 reads CASTRGTNYGYTF. The CDR3, as DNA: TGTGCCAGCACCAGGGGGACTAACTATGGCTACACCTTC.

This clone turned up a few times. The chain has TRBV28 and TRBJ1-5; D uncertain. CDR1 MDHEN and CDR2 SYDVKM come from the germline V gene. CDR3 length: 14 residues. The V gene lost 3 bases and the J gene lost 7 bases, with 13 bases spanning the gap. CDR3 region: CASSLAGSGQPQHF. The CDR3 DNA reads as TGTGCCAGCAGTTTGGCGGGGTCGGGACAGCCCCAGCATTTT.

This clone was found a few times. This sample also contains other DNA sequences that code for the same CDR3. V is TRBV5-1 and J is TRBJ1-5; D gene ambiguous. The CDR3 consists of 14 residues. Trimming stripped 4 bases from V and 7 bases from J, with 15 bases between. From germline, CDR1 is SGHRS and CDR2 YFSETQ. CDR3 sequence: CASSPSPEGQPQHF. The CDR3 nucleotides read TGCGCCAGCAGCCCCTCGCCGGAGGGCCAGCCCCAGCATTTT.